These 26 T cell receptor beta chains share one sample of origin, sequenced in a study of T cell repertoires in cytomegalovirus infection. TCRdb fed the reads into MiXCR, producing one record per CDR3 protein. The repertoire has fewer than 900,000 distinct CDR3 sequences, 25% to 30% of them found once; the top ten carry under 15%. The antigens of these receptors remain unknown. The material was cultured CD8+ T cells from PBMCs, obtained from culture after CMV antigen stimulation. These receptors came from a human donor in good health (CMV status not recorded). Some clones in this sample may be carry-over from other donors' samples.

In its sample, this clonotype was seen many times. For the CDR3, the DNA is TGTGCCAGCATCCCGGACAGGGCCTACACCGGGGAGCTGTTTTTT. It encodes CASIPDRAYTGELFF. The V gene is TRBV7-8, the J gene TRBJ2-2, with 8 bases aligning to TRBD1. CDR1 and CDR2 (germline): SGHVS, FQNEAQ. The length of the CDR3 is 15 residues. V lost 7 bases and J lost 3; bases outside the gene matches: 7.

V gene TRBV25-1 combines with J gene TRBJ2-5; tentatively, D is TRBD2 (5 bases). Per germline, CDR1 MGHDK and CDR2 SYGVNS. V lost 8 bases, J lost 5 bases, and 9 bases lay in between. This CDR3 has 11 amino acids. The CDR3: CASWEKETQYF. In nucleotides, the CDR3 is TGTGCCAGCTGGGAGAAGGAGACCCAGTACTTC. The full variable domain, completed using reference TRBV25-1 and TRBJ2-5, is EADIYQTPRYLVIGTGKKITLECSQTMGHDKMYWYQQDPGMELHLIHYSYGVNSTEKGDLSSESTVSRIRTEHFPLTLESARPSHTSQYLCASWEKETQYFGPGTRLLVL.

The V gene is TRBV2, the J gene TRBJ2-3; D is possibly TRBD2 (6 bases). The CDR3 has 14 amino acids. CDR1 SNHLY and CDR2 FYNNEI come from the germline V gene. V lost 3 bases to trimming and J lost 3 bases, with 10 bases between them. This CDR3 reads CASSEGGPTDTQYF. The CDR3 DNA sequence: TGTGCCAGCAGTGAGGGAGGTCCGACAGATACGCAGTATTTT.

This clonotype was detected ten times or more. This CDR3 reads CASSMENLGNTEAFF. The CDR3 nucleotides read TGTGCCAGCAGCATGGAAAATCTGGGGAACACTGAAGCTTTCTTT. The chain carries TRBV7-2 and TRBJ1-1; no clear D. Germline loops: CDR1 SGHTA, CDR2 FQGNSA. This CDR3 is built from 15 residues. V lost 5 bases, J lost 1 base, and 14 bases lay in between.

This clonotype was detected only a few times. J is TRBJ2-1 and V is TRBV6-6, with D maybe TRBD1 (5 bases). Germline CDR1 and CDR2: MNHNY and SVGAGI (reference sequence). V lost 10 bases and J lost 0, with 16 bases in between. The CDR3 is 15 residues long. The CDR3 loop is CATPSGKSSYNEQFF. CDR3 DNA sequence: TGTGCCACCCCGTCAGGGAAGAGCTCCTACAATGAGCAGTTCTTC.

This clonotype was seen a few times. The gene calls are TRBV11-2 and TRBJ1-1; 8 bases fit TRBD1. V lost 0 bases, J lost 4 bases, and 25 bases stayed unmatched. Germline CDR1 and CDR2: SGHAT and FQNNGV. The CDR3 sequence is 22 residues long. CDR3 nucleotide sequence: TGTGCCAGCAGCTTAGATCTGCCCTCGAAAAGACGAGGGCGGACAGGGTCCACTGAAGCTTTCTTT. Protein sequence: CASSLDLPSKRRGRTGSTEAFF. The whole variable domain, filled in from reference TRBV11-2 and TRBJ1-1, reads EAGVAQSPRYKIIEKRQSVAFWCNPISGHATLYWYQQILGQGPKLLIQFQNNGVVDDSQLPKDRFSAERLKGVDSTLKIQPAKLEDSAVYLCASSLDLPSKRRGRTGSTEAFFGQGTRLTVV.

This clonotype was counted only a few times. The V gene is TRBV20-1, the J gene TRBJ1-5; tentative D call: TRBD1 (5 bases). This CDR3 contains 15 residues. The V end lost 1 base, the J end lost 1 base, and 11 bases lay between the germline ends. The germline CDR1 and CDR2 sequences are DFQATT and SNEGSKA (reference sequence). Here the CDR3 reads CSARVEGRSNQPQHF. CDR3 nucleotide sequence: TGCAGTGCTAGAGTGGAGGGGAGGAGCAATCAGCCCCAGCATTTT.

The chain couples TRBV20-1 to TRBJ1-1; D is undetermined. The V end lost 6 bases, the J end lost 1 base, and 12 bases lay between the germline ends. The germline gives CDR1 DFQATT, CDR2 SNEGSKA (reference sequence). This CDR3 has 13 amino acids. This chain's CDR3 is CSARRLKNTEAFF. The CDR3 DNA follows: TGCAGTGCCCGAAGGCTGAAGAACACTGAAGCTTTCTTT.

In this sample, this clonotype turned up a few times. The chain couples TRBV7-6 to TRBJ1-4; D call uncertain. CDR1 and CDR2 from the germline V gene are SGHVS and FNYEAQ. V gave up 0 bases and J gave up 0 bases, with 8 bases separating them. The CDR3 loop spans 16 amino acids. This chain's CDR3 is CASSLAEGATNEKLFF. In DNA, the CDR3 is TGTGCCAGCAGCTTAGCGGAGGGTGCAACTAATGAAAAACTGTTTTTT.

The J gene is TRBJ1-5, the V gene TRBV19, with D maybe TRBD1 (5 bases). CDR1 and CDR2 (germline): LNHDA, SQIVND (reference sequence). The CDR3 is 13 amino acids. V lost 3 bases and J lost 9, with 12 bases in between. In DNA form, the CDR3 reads TGTGCCAGTAGTATGAAGGGACTACGGCCCCAGCATTTT. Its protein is CASSMKGLRPQHF.

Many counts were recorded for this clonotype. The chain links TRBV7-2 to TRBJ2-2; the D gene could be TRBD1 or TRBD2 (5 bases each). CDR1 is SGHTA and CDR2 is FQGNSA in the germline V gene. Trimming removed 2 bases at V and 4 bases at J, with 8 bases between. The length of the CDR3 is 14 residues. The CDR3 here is CASSLSGTTGELFF. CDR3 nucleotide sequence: TGTGCCAGCAGCTTATCAGGGACCACCGGGGAGCTGTTTTTT.

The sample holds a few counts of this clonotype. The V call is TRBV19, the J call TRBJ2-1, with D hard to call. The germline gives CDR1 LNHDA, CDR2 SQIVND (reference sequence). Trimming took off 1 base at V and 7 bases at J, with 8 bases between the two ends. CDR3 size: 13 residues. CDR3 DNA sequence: TGTGCCAGTAGTATAGGTACTCTTAATGAGCAGTTCTTC. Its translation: CASSIGTLNEQFF.

CDR3 loop: CASSQGQGPQETQYF. The CDR3 DNA is TGCGCCAGCAGCCAAGGGCAGGGACCCCAAGAGACCCAGTACTTC. The gene calls are TRBV4-3 and TRBJ2-5; either TRBD1 or TRBD2 may supply D (5 bases each). This CDR3 region has 15 residues. The V and J ends lost 1 base and 1 base respectively, with 10 bases between them. Germline V gene sequence: CDR1 LGHNA, CDR2 YSLEER.

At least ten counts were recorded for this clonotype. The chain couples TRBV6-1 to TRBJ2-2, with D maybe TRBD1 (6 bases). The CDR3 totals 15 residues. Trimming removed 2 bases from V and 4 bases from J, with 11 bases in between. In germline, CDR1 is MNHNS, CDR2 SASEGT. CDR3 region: CASSEIGGSTGELFF. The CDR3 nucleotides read TGTGCCAGCAGTGAAATAGGGGGAAGCACCGGGGAGCTGTTTTTT.

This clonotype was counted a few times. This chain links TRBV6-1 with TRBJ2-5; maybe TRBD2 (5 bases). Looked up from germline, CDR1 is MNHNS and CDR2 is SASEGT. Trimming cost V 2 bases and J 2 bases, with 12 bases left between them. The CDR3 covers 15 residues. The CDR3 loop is CASSEYRGLQETQYF. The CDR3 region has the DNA TGTGCCAGCAGTGAATACCGAGGACTTCAAGAGACCCAGTACTTC.

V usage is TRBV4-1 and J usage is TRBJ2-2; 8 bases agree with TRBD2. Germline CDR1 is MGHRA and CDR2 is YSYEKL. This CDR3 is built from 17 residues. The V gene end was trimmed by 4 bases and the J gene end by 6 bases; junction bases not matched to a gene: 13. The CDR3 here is CASSPDPGLVRSGELFF. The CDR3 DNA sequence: TGCGCCAGCAGCCCAGATCCGGGACTAGTGAGGTCCGGGGAGCTGTTTTTT.

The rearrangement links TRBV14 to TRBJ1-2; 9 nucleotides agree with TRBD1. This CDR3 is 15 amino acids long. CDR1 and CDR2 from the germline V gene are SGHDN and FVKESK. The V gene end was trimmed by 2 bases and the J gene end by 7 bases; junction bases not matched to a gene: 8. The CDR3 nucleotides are TGTGCCAGCAGCCAATACCGGACAGGGGCAGGTGGCTACACCTTC. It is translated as CASSQYRTGAGGYTF.

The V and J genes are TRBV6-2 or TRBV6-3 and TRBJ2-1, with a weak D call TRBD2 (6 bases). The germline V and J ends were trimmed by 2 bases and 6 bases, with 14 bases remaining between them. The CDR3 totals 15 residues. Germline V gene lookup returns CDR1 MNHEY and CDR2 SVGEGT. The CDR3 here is CASSYGGGSGNEQFF. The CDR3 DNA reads TGTGCCAGCAGTTACGGGGGAGGTTCGGGCAATGAGCAGTTCTTC.

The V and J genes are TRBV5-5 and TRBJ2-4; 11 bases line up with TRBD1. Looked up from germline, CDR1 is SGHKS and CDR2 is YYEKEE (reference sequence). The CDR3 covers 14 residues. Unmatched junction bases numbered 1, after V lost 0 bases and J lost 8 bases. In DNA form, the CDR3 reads TGTGCCAGCAGCTTGGAGGGACAGGGGGACATTCAGTACTTC. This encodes CASSLEGQGDIQYF.

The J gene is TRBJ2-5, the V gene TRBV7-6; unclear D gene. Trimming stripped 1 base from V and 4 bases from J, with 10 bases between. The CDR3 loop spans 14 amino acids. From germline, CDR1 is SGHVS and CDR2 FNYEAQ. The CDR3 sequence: CASSLVGNSETQYF. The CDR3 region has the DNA TGTGCCAGCAGCTTAGTGGGTAATTCAGAGACCCAGTACTTC.

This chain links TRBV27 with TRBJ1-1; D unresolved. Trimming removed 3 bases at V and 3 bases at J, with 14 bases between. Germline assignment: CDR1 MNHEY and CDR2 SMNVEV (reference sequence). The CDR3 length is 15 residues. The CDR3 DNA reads TGTGCCAGCAGTTTCTATTGGGCTAAGGACACTGAAGCTTTCTTT. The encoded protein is CASSFYWAKDTEAFF.

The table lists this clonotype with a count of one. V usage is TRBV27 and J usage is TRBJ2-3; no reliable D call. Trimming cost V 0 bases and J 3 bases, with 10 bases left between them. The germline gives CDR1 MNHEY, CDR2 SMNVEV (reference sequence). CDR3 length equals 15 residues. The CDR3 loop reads CASSLSPFWTDTQYF. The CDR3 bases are TGTGCCAGCAGTTTATCCCCCTTTTGGACAGATACGCAGTATTTT.

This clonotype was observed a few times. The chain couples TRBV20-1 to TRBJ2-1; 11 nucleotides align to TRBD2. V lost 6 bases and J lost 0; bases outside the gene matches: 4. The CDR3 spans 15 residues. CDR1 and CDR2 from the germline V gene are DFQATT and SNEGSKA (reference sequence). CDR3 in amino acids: CSAIAGGSSYNEQFF. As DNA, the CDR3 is TGCAGTGCGATAGCGGGGGGGAGCTCCTACAATGAGCAGTTCTTC.

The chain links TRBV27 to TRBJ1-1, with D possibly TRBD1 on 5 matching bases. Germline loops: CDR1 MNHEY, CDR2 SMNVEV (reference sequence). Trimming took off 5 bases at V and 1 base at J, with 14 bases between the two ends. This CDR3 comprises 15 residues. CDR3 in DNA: TGTGCCAGCAGTCCTTGGGGGTCGGGGAACACTGAAGCTTTCTTT. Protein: CASSPWGSGNTEAFF.

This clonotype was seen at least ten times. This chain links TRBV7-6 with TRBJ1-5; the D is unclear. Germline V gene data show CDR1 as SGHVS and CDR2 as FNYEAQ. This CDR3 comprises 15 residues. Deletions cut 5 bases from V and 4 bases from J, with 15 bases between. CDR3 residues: CASSARTGDNQPQHF. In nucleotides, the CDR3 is TGTGCCAGCAGCGCCCGGACGGGAGATAATCAGCCCCAGCATTTT.

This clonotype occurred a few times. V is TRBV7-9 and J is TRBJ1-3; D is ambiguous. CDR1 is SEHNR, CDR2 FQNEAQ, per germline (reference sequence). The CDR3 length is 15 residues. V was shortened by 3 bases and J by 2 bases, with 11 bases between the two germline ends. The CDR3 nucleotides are TGTGCCAGCAGCTTGGCAGCCCCCCCTGGAAACACCATATATTTT. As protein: CASSLAAPPGNTIYF.